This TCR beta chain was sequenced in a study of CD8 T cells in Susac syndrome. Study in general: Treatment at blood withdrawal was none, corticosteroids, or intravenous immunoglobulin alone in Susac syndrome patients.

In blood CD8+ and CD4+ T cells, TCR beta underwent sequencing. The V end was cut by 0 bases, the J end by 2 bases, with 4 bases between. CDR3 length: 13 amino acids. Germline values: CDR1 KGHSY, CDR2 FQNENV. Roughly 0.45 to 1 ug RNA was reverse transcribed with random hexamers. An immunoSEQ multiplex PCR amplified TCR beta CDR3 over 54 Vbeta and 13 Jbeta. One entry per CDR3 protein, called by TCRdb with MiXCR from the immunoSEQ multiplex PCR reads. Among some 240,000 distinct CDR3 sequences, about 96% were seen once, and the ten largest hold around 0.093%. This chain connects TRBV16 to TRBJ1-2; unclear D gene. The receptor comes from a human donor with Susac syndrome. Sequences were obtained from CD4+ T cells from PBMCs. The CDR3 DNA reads TGTGCCAGCAGCCAATCTCGGAACTATGGCTACACCTTC. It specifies CASSQSRNYGYTF.